These T cell receptor beta chains were read from a single sample in a study of shared clonotypes between healthy human individuals. TCRdb's table, derived via immunoSEQ multiplex PCR, lists solely in-frame clones and lacks some. The data hold 2 million to 2.5 million clones, with 80% to 95% observed a single time. The sequencing input was naive CD4+ T cells from PBMCs. The source of these receptors is a man in his late teens or twenties in good health. Some clones in this sample may be carry-over from other donors' samples. The CDR3 runs from the conserved cysteine through the conserved F or W. Each record gives: CDR3 length, J gene, V gene, D gene, clone size, CDR3 protein, CDR3 DNA. The D gene is left open where the match is weak. Not all rows give a size; the values are once, few, many and, for expanded clones, a class.

len: 17; j_gene: TRBJ2-5; v_gene: TRBV25-1; d_gene: NA; abundance: NA; CDR3aa: CASSEFTQGGVTETQYF; CDR3nt: TGTGCCAGCAGTGAATTCACCCAAGGGGGGGTGACAGAGACCCAGTACTTC
len: 15; j_gene: TRBJ1-1; v_gene: TRBV6-6; d_gene: NA; abundance: NA; CDR3aa: CASRRPEKPNTEAFF; CDR3nt: TGTGCCAGCAGACGACCTGAAAAACCAAACACTGAAGCTTTCTTT
len: 15; j_gene: TRBJ2-1; v_gene: TRBV5-1; d_gene: NA; abundance: NA; CDR3aa: CASSLVLASGNEQFF; CDR3nt: TGCGCCAGCAGCTTGGTGCTAGCGTCTGGAAATGAGCAGTTCTTC
len: 14; j_gene: TRBJ2-2; v_gene: TRBV9; d_gene: NA; abundance: NA; CDR3aa: CASSERTNTGELFF; CDR3nt: TGTGCCAGCAGCGAACGGACGAACACCGGGGAGCTGTTTTTT
len: 11; j_gene: TRBJ2-3; v_gene: TRBV10-3; d_gene: NA; abundance: NA; CDR3aa: CAIRAIDTQYF; CDR3nt: TGTGCCATCAGGGCGATAGATACGCAGTATTTT
len: 13; j_gene: TRBJ1-2; v_gene: TRBV28; d_gene: NA; abundance: NA; CDR3aa: CASSSSSLYGYTF; CDR3nt: TGTGCCAGCAGTTCCAGCAGCCTCTATGGCTACACCTTC
len: 15; j_gene: TRBJ1-1; v_gene: TRBV5-6; d_gene: NA; abundance: NA; CDR3aa: CASSLGSLGSTEAFF; CDR3nt: TGTGCCAGCAGCTTGGGATCCTTGGGGAGCACTGAAGCTTTCTTT
len: 12; j_gene: TRBJ1-5; v_gene: TRBV28; d_gene: TRBD1; abundance: NA; CDR3aa: CASATGFQPQHF; CDR3nt: TGTGCCAGCGCGACAGGGTTCCAGCCCCAGCATTTT
len: 13; j_gene: TRBJ1-1; v_gene: TRBV7-2; d_gene: NA; abundance: NA; CDR3aa: CASSLRLNTEAFF; CDR3nt: TGTGCCAGCAGCTTAAGGCTGAACACTGAAGCTTTCTTT
len: 16; j_gene: TRBJ2-7; v_gene: TRBV5-1; d_gene: NA; abundance: NA; CDR3aa: CASSLDPRGGPYEQYF; CDR3nt: TGCGCCAGCAGCTTGGACCCCCGGGGCGGACCCTACGAGCAGTACTTC
len: 15; j_gene: TRBJ2-1; v_gene: TRBV15; d_gene: TRBD2; abundance: once; CDR3aa: CATSRDLAGVNEQFF; CDR3nt: TGTGCCACCAGCAGAGATCTAGCGGGAGTCAATGAGCAGTTCTTC
len: 14; j_gene: TRBJ1-5; v_gene: TRBV5-1; d_gene: NA; abundance: once; CDR3aa: CASSLGGLNQPQHF; CDR3nt: TGCGCCAGCAGCTTGGGCGGCCTCAATCAGCCCCAGCATTTT
len: 15; j_gene: TRBJ2-1; v_gene: TRBV7-3; d_gene: TRBD2; abundance: NA; CDR3aa: CASSHRLAGTDEQFF; CDR3nt: TGTGCCAGCAGCCACCGACTAGCGGGAACCGATGAGCAGTTCTTC
len: 14; j_gene: TRBJ2-1; v_gene: TRBV5-4; d_gene: NA; abundance: NA; CDR3aa: CASSLDLAYNEQFF; CDR3nt: TGTGCCAGCAGCTTAGACCTAGCCTACAATGAGCAGTTCTTC
len: 17; j_gene: TRBJ2-7; v_gene: TRBV21-1; d_gene: NA; abundance: NA; CDR3aa: CASSKRTERTTHYEQYF; CDR3nt: TGTGCCAGCAGCAAACGAACTGAGCGAACCACGCACTACGAGCAGTACTTC
len: 15; j_gene: TRBJ2-7; v_gene: TRBV7-6; d_gene: NA; abundance: NA; CDR3aa: CASSQEVGSSYEQYF; CDR3nt: TGTGCCAGCAGCCAAGAAGTAGGATCTTCCTACGAGCAGTACTTC
len: 13; j_gene: TRBJ1-1; v_gene: TRBV5-4; d_gene: NA; abundance: NA; CDR3aa: CASSSSARAEAFF; CDR3nt: TGTGCCAGCAGCTCATCAGCCCGCGCTGAAGCTTTCTTT
len: 14; j_gene: TRBJ2-3; v_gene: TRBV4-1; d_gene: TRBD1; abundance: NA; CDR3aa: CASSRDRATDTQYF; CDR3nt: TGCGCCAGCAGTAGGGACAGGGCAACAGATACGCAGTATTTT
len: 15; j_gene: TRBJ2-5; v_gene: TRBV18; d_gene: NA; abundance: NA; CDR3aa: CASSPNPGPQETQYF; CDR3nt: TGTGCCAGCTCACCAAACCCGGGACCCCAAGAGACCCAGTACTTC
len: 17; j_gene: TRBJ1-1; v_gene: TRBV6-4; d_gene: TRBD1; abundance: NA; CDR3aa: CASRALGQGARSTEAFF; CDR3nt: TGTGCCAGCAGGGCTCTGGGACAGGGGGCAAGGAGCACTGAAGCTTTCTTT
len: 15; j_gene: TRBJ2-1; v_gene: TRBV7-3; d_gene: NA; abundance: NA; CDR3aa: CASSLMAEPYNEQFF; CDR3nt: TGTGCCAGCAGCTTAATGGCAGAGCCCTACAATGAGCAGTTCTTC
len: 17; j_gene: TRBJ1-4; v_gene: TRBV19; d_gene: TRBD1; abundance: NA; CDR3aa: CASTSGGRAQALEKLFF; CDR3nt: TGTGCCAGTACCTCAGGGGGGAGGGCCCAGGCCCTCGAAAAACTGTTTTTT
len: 17; j_gene: TRBJ1-1; v_gene: TRBV4-3; d_gene: TRBD1; abundance: once; CDR3aa: CASSLRLLGQGGTEAFF; CDR3nt: TGCGCCAGCAGCCTAAGACTTTTGGGACAGGGTGGAACTGAAGCTTTCTTT
len: 16; j_gene: TRBJ2-1; v_gene: TRBV27; d_gene: NA; abundance: NA; CDR3aa: CASSSPTVGGSNEQFF; CDR3nt: TGTGCCAGCAGTTCCCCAACGGTGGGGGGCAGCAATGAGCAGTTCTTC
len: 15; j_gene: TRBJ2-1; v_gene: TRBV7-7; d_gene: TRBD1; abundance: once; CDR3aa: CASSSGQGLYNEQFF; CDR3nt: TGTGCCAGCAGCTCAGGACAGGGCCTCTACAATGAGCAGTTCTTC
len: 16; j_gene: TRBJ2-1; v_gene: TRBV18; d_gene: NA; abundance: NA; CDR3aa: CASSPLQGQKGTEQFF; CDR3nt: TGTGCCAGCTCACCCCTCCAGGGCCAAAAAGGCACTGAGCAGTTCTTC
len: 13; j_gene: TRBJ1-2; v_gene: TRBV14; d_gene: NA; abundance: NA; CDR3aa: CASSRDRGYGYTF; CDR3nt: TGTGCCAGCAGCCGAGACCGGGGCTATGGCTACACCTTC
len: 15; j_gene: TRBJ2-5; v_gene: TRBV7-9; d_gene: NA; abundance: NA; CDR3aa: CASIRGGSAQETQYF; CDR3nt: TGTGCCAGCATCCGGGGCGGATCAGCACAAGAGACCCAGTACTTC
len: 14; j_gene: TRBJ1-4; v_gene: TRBV10-3; d_gene: NA; abundance: NA; CDR3aa: CAISPGATNEKLFF; CDR3nt: TGTGCCATCAGCCCGGGGGCAACTAATGAAAAACTGTTTTTT
len: 14; j_gene: TRBJ2-1; v_gene: TRBV7-3; d_gene: TRBD2; abundance: NA; CDR3aa: CASSPGTSVHEQFF; CDR3nt: TGTGCCAGCAGCCCTGGGACTAGTGTTCATGAGCAGTTCTTC
len: 15; j_gene: TRBJ2-1; v_gene: TRBV7-9; d_gene: TRBD1; abundance: once; CDR3aa: CASSLRTGGLDEQFF; CDR3nt: TGTGCCAGCAGCTTAAGAACAGGGGGCCTCGATGAGCAGTTCTTC
len: 15; j_gene: TRBJ2-1; v_gene: TRBV7-2; d_gene: NA; abundance: NA; CDR3aa: CASSFTGGSYNEQFF; CDR3nt: TGTGCCAGCAGCTTTACGGGTGGCTCCTACAATGAGCAGTTCTTC
len: 16; j_gene: TRBJ2-3; v_gene: TRBV29-1; d_gene: NA; abundance: NA; CDR3aa: CSVVGGSTISTDTQYF; CDR3nt: TGCAGCGTTGTCGGGGGATCAACTATTAGCACAGATACGCAGTATTTT
len: 13; j_gene: TRBJ2-7; v_gene: TRBV5-1; d_gene: NA; abundance: NA; CDR3aa: CASSLGRNYEQYF; CDR3nt: TGCGCCAGCAGCTTGGGGCGGAATTACGAGCAGTACTTC
len: 14; j_gene: TRBJ2-7; v_gene: TRBV5-1; d_gene: NA; abundance: NA; CDR3aa: CASSLDRALYEQYF; CDR3nt: TGCGCCAGCAGCTTGGACAGGGCACTCTACGAGCAGTACTTC
len: 16; j_gene: TRBJ2-6; v_gene: TRBV7-9; d_gene: TRBD2; abundance: few; CDR3aa: CASRLAGTSGANVLTF; CDR3nt: TGTGCCAGCAGACTAGCGGGGACCTCTGGGGCCAACGTCCTGACTTTC
len: 13; j_gene: TRBJ2-7; v_gene: TRBV7-9; d_gene: NA; abundance: NA; CDR3aa: CASSLSRLGEQYF; CDR3nt: TGTGCCAGCAGCTTATCACGACTGGGCGAGCAGTACTTC
len: 16; j_gene: TRBJ2-2; v_gene: TRBV4-3; d_gene: NA; abundance: NA; CDR3aa: CASSPRAELNTGELFF; CDR3nt: TGCGCCAGCAGCCCAAGAGCGGAACTAAACACCGGGGAGCTGTTTTTT
len: 15; j_gene: TRBJ1-1; v_gene: TRBV18; d_gene: NA; abundance: NA; CDR3aa: CASSPRQLSDTEAFF; CDR3nt: TGTGCCAGCTCACCACGACAGCTAAGCGACACTGAAGCTTTCTTT
len: 15; j_gene: TRBJ2-5; v_gene: TRBV10-1; d_gene: NA; abundance: NA; CDR3aa: CASSESRGEEETQYF; CDR3nt: TGCGCCAGCAGTGAGTCGAGAGGGGAGGAAGAGACCCAGTACTTC
len: 15; j_gene: TRBJ2-3; v_gene: TRBV5-1; d_gene: TRBD1; abundance: NA; CDR3aa: CASSRDRGRGDTQYF; CDR3nt: TGCGCCAGCAGCCGGGACAGGGGTAGGGGAGATACGCAGTATTTT
len: 12; j_gene: TRBJ2-1; v_gene: TRBV29-1; d_gene: NA; abundance: NA; CDR3aa: CSVQTGPWEQFF; CDR3nt: TGCAGCGTTCAGACGGGCCCATGGGAGCAGTTCTTC
len: 12; j_gene: TRBJ2-1; v_gene: TRBV5-4; d_gene: NA; abundance: NA; CDR3aa: CASSFGAYEQFF; CDR3nt: TGTGCCAGCAGCTTCGGTGCCTATGAGCAGTTCTTC
len: 15; j_gene: TRBJ1-1; v_gene: TRBV18; d_gene: NA; abundance: NA; CDR3aa: CASSPSGQSNTEAFF; CDR3nt: TGTGCCAGCTCACCATCAGGGCAGTCGAACACTGAAGCTTTCTTT
len: 18; j_gene: TRBJ2-1; v_gene: TRBV28; d_gene: TRBD2; abundance: NA; CDR3aa: CASSFRPSASGYNNEQFF; CDR3nt: TGTGCCAGCAGTTTCCGACCATCCGCTAGCGGGTATAACAATGAGCAGTTCTTC
len: 14; j_gene: TRBJ2-3; v_gene: TRBV5-1; d_gene: NA; abundance: NA; CDR3aa: CASSLVASTDTQYF; CDR3nt: TGCGCCAGCAGCTTGGTGGCCAGCACAGATACGCAGTATTTT
len: 14; j_gene: TRBJ1-4; v_gene: TRBV28; d_gene: NA; abundance: NA; CDR3aa: CASSLGHPNEKLFF; CDR3nt: TGTGCCAGCAGTCTTGGGCACCCGAATGAAAAACTGTTTTTT
len: 12; j_gene: TRBJ1-2; v_gene: TRBV5-5; d_gene: NA; abundance: NA; CDR3aa: CASSWYRDGYTF; CDR3nt: TGTGCCAGCAGCTGGTACAGGGACGGCTACACCTTC
len: 19; j_gene: TRBJ2-1; v_gene: TRBV7-9; d_gene: TRBD2; abundance: NA; CDR3aa: CASSLGRESGRAGYNEQFF; CDR3nt: TGTGCCAGCAGCTTAGGCCGCGAAAGCGGGAGGGCCGGGTACAATGAGCAGTTCTTC